This T cell receptor beta chain is drawn from a study of shared clonotypes between healthy human individuals. Across the whole study: Three plates were used per donor for CD4 naive, three for CD4 memory, two for CD8 naive and one for CD8 memory.

Trimming removed 5 bases from V and 5 bases from J, with 15 bases in between. This CDR3 spans 14 amino acids. Per the germline V gene, CDR1 is SEHNR and CDR2 is FQNEAQ (reference sequence). This clone was seen more than once but under ten times. What it binds is unknown. The method was immunoSEQ multiplex PCR; TCRdb's version includes in-frame clones alone and lacks a portion of them. The sample lists some 1 million clones, around 75% occurring once. All of the donors resided in Nashville, Tennessee, and each was a Caucasian adult. Study outcomes and limitations: Non-shared clonotypes displayed generation probabilities falling below those of clonotypes present in all four donors.

The chain links TRBV7-9 to TRBJ1-1; D is perhaps TRBD1 (6 bases). The receptor's source is a young man in good health. The sequenced material came from memory CD4+ T cells sorted from blood. Stated subset: CD45RA-negative fraction. The CDR3 region is CASSLQGMATEAFF. CDR3 nucleotides: TGTGCCAGCAGCCTGCAGGGGATGGCAACTGAAGCTTTCTTT.